Each of the 6 T cell receptor beta chains below was sequenced from the same sample in a study of blood T cells in healthy people across ages. A J-beta primer mix and a sample-barcoded 5' primer were used in a second PCR of roughly 6 to 11 cycles. TCRdb re-analysed the 5' RACE reads in MiXCR, keeping a single row per CDR3 protein. The repertoire holds more than 500,000 distinct CDR3 sequences, with approximately 25% as singletons. Sequencing input: blood. Receptors originate from a woman between 65 and 79 years old in good health.

The rearrangement joins TRBV5-1 to TRBJ2-3; D unclear. V gave up 4 bases and J gave up 5 bases, with 20 bases separating them. Germline V gene lookup returns CDR1 SGHRS and CDR2 YFSETQ. The CDR3 consists of 16 residues. The DNA for the CDR3 is TGCGCCAGCAGCCCTCCCGGTAGGCCGCCGCAAGATACGCAGTATTTT. It yields the protein CASSPPGRPPQDTQYF.

In this sample, this clonotype turned up a few times. The gene calls are TRBV20-1 and TRBJ2-3, with D perhaps TRBD1 or TRBD2 (7 bases each). In germline, CDR1 is DFQATT, CDR2 SNEGSKA (reference sequence). The V end lost 6 bases, the J end lost 2 bases, and 15 bases lay between the germline ends. This CDR3 is built from 14 residues. CDR3 in amino acids: CSAAGQLNTDTQYF. Written as DNA, the CDR3 is TGCAGTGCAGCGGGACAGTTGAACACAGATACGCAGTATTTT.

A few counts support this clonotype. The chain has TRBV7-9 and TRBJ1-2; 11 bases line up with TRBD1. Germline V CDR1 and CDR2: SEHNR, FQNEAQ (reference sequence). CDR3 size: 16 residues. J lost 3 bases, V lost 4 bases, and 7 bases had no gene match. In nucleotides, the CDR3 is TGTGCCAGCAGCTCCCGGCGGACAGGGGGCGACTATGGCTACACCTTC. Translation gives CASSSRRTGGDYGYTF.

This clonotype showed up just a few times. The genes are TRBV12-3 or TRBV12-4 and TRBJ2-5; D is perhaps TRBD2 (6 bases). CDR3 length equals 14 residues. V was pared by 4 bases and J by 10 bases, with 19 bases between. The CDR3 loop reads CASSYGGSHFGQYF. DNA of the CDR3: TGTGCCAGCAGTTACGGGGGATCCCATTTCGGCCAGTACTTC.

The table lists this clonotype with a few counts. The V gene is TRBV20-1, the J gene TRBJ1-2; 8 nucleotides agree with TRBD1. CDR1 is DFQATT and CDR2 is SNEGSKA in the germline V gene (reference sequence). The V gene end was trimmed by 6 bases and the J gene end by 8 bases; junction bases not matched to a gene: 11. This CDR3 has 13 residues. CDR3 DNA sequence: TGCAGTGCGGGTCGACAGGGGTTGGGCGGCTACACCTTC. Translated, it gives CSAGRQGLGGYTF.

This clonotype was counted only a few times. J is TRBJ2-6 and V is TRBV6-1, with TRBD1 matching 9 bases. V lost 5 bases to trimming and J lost 1 base; unmatched junction nucleotides: 9. The CDR3 sequence is 18 residues long. CDR1 MNHNS and CDR2 SASEGT come from the germline V gene. The CDR3 spells CASSQQGAFLSGANVLTF. CDR3 nucleotides: TGTGCCAGCAGTCAACAGGGGGCATTCTTATCTGGGGCCAACGTCCTGACTTTC.